This T cell receptor beta chain stems from a study of blood T cell repertoires in COVID-19 (dated by TCRdb to 2020 to 2022). The study in broad terms: Collaborator samples came from the United States, Italy and Spain and covered acute and convalescent phases of COVID-19. The prospective study material was composed of cDNA or gDNA derived from T cells, B-cell-depleted T cells, or PBMCs. Subjects who had been exposed to COVID-19, were actively infected with it, or had recovered from it provided the deeply sampled blood TCRbeta repertoires that made up the dataset. The repertoires were released in a freely available public database meant as a resource for research on the immune response to SARS-CoV-2. The samples were drawn from the first 160 participants of the ongoing ImmuneRACE study and from 1,254 subjects provided by 6 global collaborators. A de-identified subject ID, COVID-19 status, age in years and sex were almost always included in the sample metadata. Where available, HLA class I and class II types were obtained from metadata supplied by the sample provider rather than from assay-based typing. Study-level results and caveats: The quantity of clinical and demographic metadata differed by source and by participant and was supplied without curation.

Participants in the prospective study were enrolled through a virtual design, were aged 18 to 89 years, and lived in roughly 26 United States geographic areas. Cohort assignment in the prospective study relied on participant-reported clinical history from a screening survey and a study questionnaire. Exposed participants had been in contact, within 2 weeks of entering the study, with a person who had a PCR-confirmed or clinician-diagnosed case of COVID-19. In the prospective study, whole blood, serum and a nasopharyngeal or oropharyngeal swab were collected from each participant by mobile phlebotomists. Additional blood draws and questionnaires over an approximately two-month period could optionally be provided by prospective study participants. Blood samples from the prospective study were shipped frozen or at room temperature prior to DNA extraction. With regard to this clone: Its antigen specificity is not known. Base qualities are missing; no much larger clone stands one base away.

TCRbeta CDR3 regions were amplified from genomic DNA by means of the immunoSEQ Assay, a bias-controlled multiplex PCR. The original methods were these. The number of nucleated cells in each sample was estimated by amplification of reference gene primers within the assay. To quantify the absolute abundance of each unique TCRbeta CDR3 rearrangement, sequence reads were collapsed and filtered. For each sample, productive Simpson clonality was calculated by taking the square root of Simpson's diversity index across productive rearrangements. Held by TCRdb, this immuneACCESS table contains in-frame sequences only and omits some clones. Under half of the omission traces to an unresolved V gene where checked; the cause of the rest is unknown. D and trimming come from the DNA, and the V and J calls and clone size come from that table. In this sample the table shows 200,000 to 250,000 clones, 75% to 90% of which occur a single time. The ten largest clonotypes hold approximately 3.7% of the sample.

The sequenced sample consisted of PBMCs or T cells enriched from blood (not recorded which). This receptor was obtained from a woman in her 30s who had been exposed to COVID-19.

The nucleotide sequence is given as TGTGCCAGCAGCCGTGGACTGACTCTAGCGGGAGGGCTTTACGAGCAGTACTTC. The resulting protein is CASSRGLTLAGGLYEQYF. Rearrangement joined TRBV11-2 to TRBJ2-7; TRBD2 matches 12 bases in the middle. From the germline V gene, CDR1 is SGHAT and CDR2 is FQNNGV. Counted from cysteine to phenylalanine, this CDR3 has 18 amino acids. This entry keeps only the CDR3 DNA: 54 bases, framed from base 1. Compared with germline, V lacks 5 bases and J lacks 4 bases; bases without a gene match: 15.